What follows is one TCR beta chain and its context. Its antigen is undetermined. Libraries were prepared by immunoSEQ multiplex PCR; TCRdb keeps only in-frame clonotypes and omits some of them. The sample has about 85,000 clones, 88% seen once. This sample was taken from a study of T cell responses to AZD1222 COVID-19 vaccine. As for the study in general: Whether given at about 4 or about 12 weeks, second doses were pooled. Overall study findings and caveats: Dominant at 160-218 and 743-854, vaccine-associated CD4 TCRs also spanned spike.

The CDR3 is 15 residues long. From germline, CDR1 is SGHVS and CDR2 FQNEAQ. Trimming removed 4 bases from V and 0 bases from J; junction bases left unmatched: 0. This TCR derives from an adult in good health. The chain combines TRBV7-8 with TRBJ2-2; 9 positions agree with TRBD2. The sequencing used peripheral blood, collected on day 0 of AZD1222 vaccination. CDR3 bases: TGTGCCAGCAGCTCTAGCGGGGCGAACACCGGGGAGCTGTTTTTT. Encoded protein: CASSSSGANTGELFF.